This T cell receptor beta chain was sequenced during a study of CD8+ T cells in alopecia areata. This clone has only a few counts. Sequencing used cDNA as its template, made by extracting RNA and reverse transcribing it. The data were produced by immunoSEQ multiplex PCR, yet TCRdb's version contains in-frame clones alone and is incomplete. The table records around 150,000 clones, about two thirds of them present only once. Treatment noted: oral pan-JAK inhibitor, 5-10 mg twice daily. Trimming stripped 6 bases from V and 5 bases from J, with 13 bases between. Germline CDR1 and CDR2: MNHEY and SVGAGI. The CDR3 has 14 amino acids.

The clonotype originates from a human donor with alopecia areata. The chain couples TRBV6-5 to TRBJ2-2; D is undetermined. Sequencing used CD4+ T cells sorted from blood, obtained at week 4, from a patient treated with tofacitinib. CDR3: CASRLKTRTGELFF. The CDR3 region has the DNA TGTGCCAGCAGACTTAAGACTCGAACCGGGGAGCTGTTTTTT.